One sample yielded the 18 T cell receptor beta chains listed below, sequenced in a study of blood T cell repertoires in COVID-19. Using immunoSEQ multiplex PCR, the repertoire was profiled, and TCRdb retains in-frame clones only, with some absent. The sample holds about 480,000 clones, 88% seen once. The sample comprised PBMCs or T cells enriched from blood (not recorded which). These TCRs come from a woman aged 40 to 50 who had recovered from COVID-19.

The genes are TRBV7-8 and TRBJ2-7; 9 nucleotides agree with TRBD2. CDR1 SGHVS and CDR2 FQNEAQ come from the germline V gene. V gave up 5 bases and J gave up 2 bases; unmatched junction bases: 7. CDR3 size: 15 residues. The chain's CDR3 is CASSPGLAGTYEQYF. CDR3 DNA sequence: TGTGCCAGCAGCCCGGGACTAGCTGGAACCTACGAGCAGTACTTC.

This sequence joins TRBV29-1 and TRBJ1-6, with D possibly TRBD1 on 5 matching bases. Germline V CDR1 and CDR2: SQVTM, ANQGSEA. The CDR3 runs 13 residues. V lost 4 bases, J lost 10 bases, and 14 bases lay in between. The CDR3 reads CSVGGANGSPLHF. In nucleotides, the CDR3 is TGCAGCGTTGGCGGGGCTAACGGGTCACCCCTCCACTTT.

The chain combines TRBV19 with TRBJ2-7; no clear D. Germline CDR1 is LNHDA and CDR2 is SQIVND (reference sequence). V gave up 3 bases and J gave up 0 bases, with 9 bases separating them. CDR3 size: 14 residues. The CDR3 loop reads CASSIWAVSYEQYF. DNA of the CDR3: TGTGCCAGTAGTATTTGGGCCGTCTCCTACGAGCAGTACTTC.

The chain has TRBV5-1 and TRBJ1-2, with TRBD1 matching over 7 bases. V shed 5 bases and J 3 bases; nucleotides not matched to a gene: 4. The CDR3 contains 13 residues. Germline-derived CDR1 and CDR2 are SGHRS and YFSETQ. The CDR3: CASRPDRDYGYTF. Written as DNA, the CDR3 is TGCGCCAGCAGACCCGACAGGGACTATGGCTACACCTTC.

The gene calls are TRBV6-1 and TRBJ1-2; weak D call: TRBD1 (5 bases). V lost 3 bases and J 4 bases, leaving 15 bases between the germline ends. This CDR3 is 15 amino acids long. Germline loops: CDR1 MNHNS, CDR2 SASEGT. The CDR3 loop is CASSETTGLGYGYTF. CDR3 coding DNA: TGTGCCAGCAGTGAGACGACGGGACTAGGCTATGGCTACACCTTC.

This clone was detected only once. The rearrangement joins TRBV5-1 to TRBJ1-1, with no clear D. Trimming shortened V by 3 bases and J by 5 bases, and 8 bases separated the two germline ends. In germline, CDR1 is SGHRS, CDR2 YFSETQ. There are 12 residues in the CDR3. The DNA of the CDR3 is TGCGCCAGCAGCTCGACGGGGACTGAAGCTTTCTTT. This encodes CASSSTGTEAFF.

Comment on this clone: Other DNA sequences in this specimen translate into the identical CDR3. The chain links TRBV29-1 to TRBJ2-1, with D maybe TRBD2 (5 bases). CDR1 and CDR2 (germline): SQVTM, ANQGSEA. CDR3 length equals 12 residues. CDR3 bases: TGCAGTGCCGACATACTAGTCAATGAGCAGTTCTTC. Amino acid sequence: CSADILVNEQFF.

This clone was counted a single time. The J gene is TRBJ2-7, the V gene TRBV12-3 or TRBV12-4, with D maybe TRBD1 (6 bases). The CDR3 sequence is 12 residues long. Trimming left V 3 bases short and J 7 bases short, with 10 bases between. In DNA, the CDR3 is TGTGCCAGCAGTTTGGACAGTGGGGAGCAGTACTTC. It yields the protein CASSLDSGEQYF.

The chain joins TRBV29-1 to TRBJ2-1; TRBD1 aligns across 9 bases. The germline V gene encodes CDR1 SQVTM and CDR2 ANQGSEA. This CDR3 spans 16 amino acids. Trimming removed 2 bases from V and 1 base from J; junction bases left unmatched: 6. The CDR3 loop reads CSVEKGQGRSYNEQFF. CDR3 sequence (DNA): TGCAGCGTTGAAAAGGGACAGGGTCGTTCCTACAATGAGCAGTTCTTC.

This chain links TRBV6-5 with TRBJ1-1, with 7 bases identical to TRBD1. The CDR3 runs to 14 residues. V shed 4 bases, J shed 3 bases, and the junction held 5 bases outside the gene matches. Germline CDR1 reads MNHEY; CDR2 reads SVGAGI. CDR3 coding DNA: TGTGCCAGCAGTTTAAGACAGGGTTACACTGAAGCTTTCTTT. Amino acids: CASSLRQGYTEAFF.

The chain recombines TRBV12-3 or TRBV12-4 with TRBJ1-1; the D is unclear. This CDR3 region has 12 residues. The V and J ends lost 1 base and 7 bases respectively, with 7 bases between them. The CDR3 sequence: CASSLGLFEAFF. For the CDR3, the DNA is TGTGCCAGCAGTTTAGGGCTGTTTGAAGCTTTCTTT.

The chain has TRBV18 and TRBJ2-6; the match to TRBD1 covers 7 bases. This CDR3 has 19 amino acids. Germline-derived CDR1 and CDR2 are KGHSH and LQKENI. The trim removed 2 bases at V and 3 bases at J, leaving 13 bases unmatched. This CDR3 is CASSPTRTGRGSGANVLTF. The CDR3 coding sequence is TGTGCCAGCTCACCAACTCGGACCGGCAGGGGGAGTGGGGCCAACGTCCTGACTTTC.

This chain joins TRBV4-3 and TRBJ2-6; TRBD1 matches at 8 bases. Losses at the gene ends were 1 base for V and 1 base for J; bases not matched to a gene: 6. The CDR3 length is 18 residues. Germline CDR1 reads LGHNA; CDR2 reads YSLEER. The CDR3 protein is CASSQGGTGYSGANVLTF. CDR3 bases: TGCGCCAGCAGCCAAGGTGGGACAGGTTATTCTGGGGCCAACGTCCTGACTTTC.

The chain recombines TRBV10-3 with TRBJ2-1, with a tentative D call TRBD2 (6 bases). The CDR3 spans 14 residues. Trimming stripped 6 bases from V and 5 bases from J, with 14 bases between. The germline V gene encodes CDR1 ENHRY and CDR2 SYGVKD. The CDR3 here is CAISGIPGDNEQFF. In DNA form, the CDR3 reads TGTGCCATCAGCGGAATTCCGGGAGACAATGAGCAGTTCTTC.

The rearrangement joins TRBV12-5 to TRBJ1-3; D possibly corresponds to TRBD1 (6 bases). The germline gives CDR1 LGHNT, CDR2 FRNRAP. Trimming removed 7 bases from V and 0 bases from J, with 10 bases in between. This CDR3 comprises 14 residues. CDR3 nucleotide sequence: TGTGCTAGTGCACAGGGAAACTCTGGAAACACCATATATTTT. This encodes CASAQGNSGNTIYF.

The rearrangement uses TRBV5-4 and TRBJ1-2; D perhaps matches TRBD1 (6 bases). V dropped 4 bases and J dropped 4 bases, with 23 bases sitting between them. Germline V gene sequence: CDR1 SGHNT, CDR2 YYREEE (reference sequence). This CDR3 has 17 residues. Here the CDR3 DNA reads TGTGCCAGCAGCCCTGGGGGTGTGTCAGGGGACCTCTATGGCTACACCTTC. Translated, it gives CASSPGGVSGDLYGYTF.

The chain combines TRBV28 with TRBJ1-5; D is undetermined. Germline V gene lookup returns CDR1 MDHEN and CDR2 SYDVKM. Trimming took off 6 bases at V and 6 bases at J, with 12 bases between the two ends. The CDR3 consists of 13 residues. The CDR3 DNA reads as TGTGCCAGCAGCTCCACGGTCGGTCAGCCCCAGCATTTT. Encoded protein: CASSSTVGQPQHF. The whole variable domain, remainder taken from reference TRBV28 and TRBJ1-5, is DVKVTQSSRYLVKRTGEKVFLECVQDMDHENMFWYRQDPGLGLRLIYFSYDVKMKEKGDIPEGYSVSREKKERFSLILESASTNQTSMYLCASSSTVGQPQHFGDGTRLSIL.

The chain couples TRBV7-6 to TRBJ1-1, with a tentative D call TRBD1 (5 bases). The CDR3 sequence is 16 residues long. V lost 2 bases and J 4 bases, leaving 17 bases between the germline ends. CDR1 is SGHVS, CDR2 FNYEAQ, per germline. CDR3 sequence (DNA): TGTGCCAGCAGCTTATGGGCAGGGACTTTGGGCACTGAAGCTTTCTTT. This encodes CASSLWAGTLGTEAFF. The full variable domain, with the rest looked up from reference TRBV7-6 and TRBJ1-1, is GAGVSQSPRYKVTKRGQDVALRCDPISGHVSLYWYRQALGQGPEFLTYFNYEAQQDKSGLPNDRFSAERPEGSISTLTIQRTEQRDSAMYRCASSLWAGTLGTEAFFGQGTRLTVV.